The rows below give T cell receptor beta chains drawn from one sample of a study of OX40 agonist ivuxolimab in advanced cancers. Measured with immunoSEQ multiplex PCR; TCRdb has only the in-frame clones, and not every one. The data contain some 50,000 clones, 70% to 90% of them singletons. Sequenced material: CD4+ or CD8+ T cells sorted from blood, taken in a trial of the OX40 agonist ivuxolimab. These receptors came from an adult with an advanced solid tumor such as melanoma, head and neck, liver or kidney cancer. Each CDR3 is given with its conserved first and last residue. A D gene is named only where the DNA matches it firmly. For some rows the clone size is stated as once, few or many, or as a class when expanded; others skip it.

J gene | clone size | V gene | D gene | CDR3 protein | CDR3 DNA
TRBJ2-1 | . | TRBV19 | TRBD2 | CASSVAGGVYNEQFF | TGTGCCAGTAGTGTCGCGGGGGGGGTCTACAATGAGCAGTTCTTC
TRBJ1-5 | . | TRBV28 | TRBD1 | CASRGRGYQPQHF | TGTGCCAGCCGTGGCAGGGGGTATCAGCCCCAGCATTTT
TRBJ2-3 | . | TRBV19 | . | CASRAIGFEGGNTDTQYF | TGTGCCAGTAGGGCGATTGGATTTGAGGGCGGGAACACAGATACGCAGTATTTT
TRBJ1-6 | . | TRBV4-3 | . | CASSQEARNSPLHF | TGCGCCAGCAGCCAAGAGGCGCGTAATTCACCCCTCCACTTT
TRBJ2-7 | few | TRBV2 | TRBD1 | CASSRDRGTYEQYF | TGTGCCAGCAGTCGGGACAGGGGGACCTACGAGCAGTACTTC
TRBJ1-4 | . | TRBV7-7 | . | CASSLGPIKNEKLFF | TGTGCTAGCAGCTTAGGTCCGATCAAGAATGAAAAACTGTTTTTT
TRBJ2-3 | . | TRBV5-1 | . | CASSSRGPRTDTQYF | TGCGCCAGCAGCTCGAGGGGACCCAGAACAGATACGCAGTATTTT
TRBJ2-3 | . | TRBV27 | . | CASSPHPSTDTQYF | TGTGCCAGCAGCCCCCACCCTAGCACAGATACGCAGTATTTT
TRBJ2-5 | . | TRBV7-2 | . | CASSWAPIRNQETQYF | TGTGCCAGCAGCTGGGCACCCATTCGCAATCAAGAGACCCAGTACTTC
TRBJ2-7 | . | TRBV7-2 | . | CASSLRAHEQYF | TGTGCCAGCAGCTTGAGGGCCCACGAGCAGTACTTC
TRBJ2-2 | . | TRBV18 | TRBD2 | CASTPQRGSTGELFF | TGTGCCAGCACCCCTCAGCGGGGAAGCACCGGGGAGCTGTTTTTT
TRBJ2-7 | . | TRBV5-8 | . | CASSLRPENSYEQYF | TGTGCCAGCAGCTTGCGGCCCGAGAACTCCTACGAGCAGTACTTC
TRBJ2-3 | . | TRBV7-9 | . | CASSLVAGTDTQYF | TGTGCCAGCAGCTTAGTCGCAGGCACAGATACGCAGTATTTT
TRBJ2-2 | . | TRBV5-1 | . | CASSPTVANTGELFF | TGCGCCAGCAGCCCGACAGTCGCGAACACCGGGGAGCTGTTTTTT
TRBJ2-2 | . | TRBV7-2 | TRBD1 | CASSLGTGYAGELFF | TGTGCCAGCAGCTTAGGGACAGGGTATGCCGGGGAGCTGTTTTTT
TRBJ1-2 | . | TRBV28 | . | CASSLPPGRGIYGYTF | TGTGCCAGCAGTTTACCTCCGGGGAGGGGCATCTATGGCTACACCTTC
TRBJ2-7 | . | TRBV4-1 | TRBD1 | CASSQEGGTGGVRSYEQYF | TGCGCCAGCAGCCAAGAGGGGGGGACAGGGGGCGTTAGGTCCTACGAGCAGTACTTC
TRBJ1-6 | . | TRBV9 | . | CASSTRTNNSPLHF | TGTGCCAGCAGCACCCGCACGAATAATTCACCCCTCCACTTT